This entry lists 14 T cell receptor beta chains sequenced from one sample in a study of T-cell reconstitution after alpha-beta-depleted transplantation in children. Construction of the TCRbeta library involved unique molecular identifiers. TCRdb re-called the PCR reads through MiXCR, storing one row per CDR3 protein. The table includes fewer than 700,000 distinct CDR3 sequences, roughly 13% detected once. The sequences come from PBMCs, mostly from graft donor cells, collected 360 days after TCRalphabeta/CD19-depleted stem cell transplant. Receptors were obtained from a male patient aged 10 to 17 who had a stem cell transplant for acute myeloid leukemia, so the T cells may come from the graft donor.

The chain couples TRBV28 to TRBJ2-3, with TRBD2 matching 9 bases. CDR3 length: 15 residues. Looked up from germline, CDR1 is MDHEN and CDR2 is SYDVKM. With V trimmed by 4 bases and J by 4 bases, 6 bases remained unmatched. The DNA of the CDR3 is TGTGCCAGCAGTTGGGGACTAGCACTGCCAGATACGCAGTATTTT. Residues: CASSWGLALPDTQYF. The full variable domain, rest sourced from reference TRBV28 and TRBJ2-3, is DVKVTQSSRYLVKRTGEKVFLECVQDMDHENMFWYRQDPGLGLRLIYFSYDVKMKEKGDIPEGYSVSREKKERFSLILESASTNQTSMYLCASSWGLALPDTQYFGPGTRLTVL.

The sample holds many counts of this clonotype. This CDR3 is CSVGTGGGEQYF. The DNA of the CDR3 is TGCAGCGTGGGTACAGGGGGTGGCGAGCAGTACTTC. The genes are TRBV29-1 and TRBJ2-7, with 8 bases fitting TRBD1. V dropped 6 bases and J dropped 6; count of bases not matched to a gene: 7. CDR1 and CDR2 from the germline V gene are SQVTM and ANQGSEA. The CDR3 contains 12 residues.

This chain joins TRBV20-1 and TRBJ2-1; D may be TRBD2 (6 bases). Trimming shortened V by 8 bases and J by 4 bases, and 18 bases separated the two germline ends. Germline lookup yields CDR1 DFQATT and CDR2 SNEGSKA (reference sequence). The CDR3 has 14 residues. The CDR3 bases are TGCAGTCCCAGCAACCTTGGGGGGTACAATGAGCAGTTCTTC. Translating gives CSPSNLGGYNEQFF.

On this clonotype itself: The junction departs from germline at one end; a sequencing error may be responsible. This chain joins TRBV29-1 and TRBJ2-1; tentative D call: TRBD1 (5 bases). The V gene's germline CDR1 is SQVTM and CDR2 ANQGSEA. This CDR3 has 15 residues. CDR3 residues: CSVQEDRFSYNEQFF. The CDR3 DNA sequence: TGCAGCGTTCAAGAAGACAGATTCTCCTACAATGAGCAGTTCTTC.

This clonotype was seen just once. The V gene is TRBV3-1, the J gene TRBJ1-5; weak D call: TRBD1 (6 bases). The CDR3 has 16 amino acids. Trimming removed 0 bases from V and 6 bases from J, with 15 bases in between. Germline lookup yields CDR1 LGHDT and CDR2 YNNKEL (reference sequence). CDR3 region: CASSQERMGAAQPQHF. DNA of the CDR3: TGTGCCAGCAGCCAAGAGAGAATGGGGGCGGCTCAGCCCCAGCATTTT.

The V and J genes are TRBV21-1 and TRBJ2-7; TRBD2 is taken as the D call from the table, unchecked against the DNA. TRBV21-1 represents a pseudogene. The length of the CDR3 is 16 residues. CDR3 loop: CASRRRTSGRAYEQYF. The CDR3 DNA reads as TGTGCCAGCAGGCGAAGGACTAGCGGGAGGGCCTACGAGCAGTACTTC.

V usage is TRBV28 and J usage is TRBJ2-7; 10 bases align to TRBD1. Germline V gene lookup returns CDR1 MDHEN and CDR2 SYDVKM. There are 14 residues in the CDR3. The J segment lost 3 bases and the V segment lost 6 bases, leaving 5 bases of the junction unmatched. The CDR3 spells CASRPRTGGYEQYF. The CDR3 DNA sequence: TGTGCCAGCAGGCCCCGGACAGGGGGCTACGAGCAGTACTTC.

The V call is TRBV18, the J call TRBJ2-5, with 13 bases aligning to TRBD2. V lost 3 bases to trimming and J lost 0 bases; unmatched junction nucleotides: 4. This CDR3 spans 17 amino acids. Germline loops: CDR1 KGHSH, CDR2 LQKENI. In DNA, the CDR3 is TGTGCCAGCTCACCTTCGGGACTAGCGGGGAACCAAGAGACCCAGTACTTC. Its translation is CASSPSGLAGNQETQYF.

This clonotype appeared a few times. The chain joins TRBV18 to TRBJ2-7; 10 positions match TRBD2. Germline values: CDR1 KGHSH, CDR2 LQKENI. The junction had 5 bases not matched to a gene; V was cut back by 3 bases and J by 3 bases. The CDR3 totals 15 residues. CDR3 in DNA: TGTGCCAGCTCACCGGGGACTAGCGCCTACTACGAGCAGTACTTC. Residues: CASSPGTSAYYEQYF. Full variable domain (remainder filled in from reference TRBV18 and TRBJ2-7): NAGVMQNPRHLVRRRGQEARLRCSPMKGHSHVYWYRQLPEEGLKFMVYLQKENIIDESGMPKERFSAEFPKEGPSILRIQQVVRGDSAAYFCASSPGTSAYYEQYFGPGTRLTVT.

This clonotype showed up many times. This chain links TRBV14 with TRBJ1-4, with 7 bases fitting TRBD1. This CDR3 has 15 amino acids. The germline V gene encodes CDR1 SGHDN and CDR2 FVKESK. V lost 4 bases and J lost 8; bases outside the gene matches: 10. The CDR3 reads CASSPDRERREKLFF. CDR3 DNA: TGTGCCAGCAGCCCTGACAGGGAGAGAAGAGAAAAACTGTTTTTT. Filled out from reference TRBV14 and TRBJ1-4, the complete variable domain reads EAGVTQFPSHSVIEKGQTVTLRCDPISGHDNLYWYRRVMGKEIKFLLHFVKESKQDESGMPNNRFLAERTGGTYSTLKVQPAELEDSGVYFCASSPDRERREKLFFGSGTQLSVL.

This clonotype was counted between two and nine times. V is TRBV6-1 and J is TRBJ2-1; D perhaps matches TRBD2 (5 bases). The ends were cut back, 5 bases at V and 10 bases at J, with 21 bases in the middle. The CDR3 covers 15 residues. Germline V gene lookup returns CDR1 MNHNS and CDR2 SASEGT. Here the CDR3 reads CASSQRAVVGSEQFF. CDR3 in DNA: TGTGCCAGCAGTCAACGCGCCGTGGTAGGGAGCGAGCAGTTCTTC.

This clonotype has just a few counts. The V gene is TRBV29-1, the J gene TRBJ2-6; 8 bases are a match to TRBD1. In germline, CDR1 is SQVTM, CDR2 ANQGSEA. This CDR3 is 16 amino acids long. J was trimmed by 3 bases and V by 5 bases; bases with no gene match: 9. The CDR3 DNA sequence: TGCAGCGTTATCCTGCAGGGGGCATTTGGGGCCAACGTCCTGACTTTC. This translates into CSVILQGAFGANVLTF.

This rearrangement joins TRBV4-3 to TRBJ1-2; 9 bases are a match to TRBD1. Germline V CDR1 and CDR2: LGHNA, YSLEER. CDR3 length equals 15 residues. Unmatched junction bases numbered 5, after V lost 4 bases and J lost 2 bases. Written as DNA, the CDR3 is TGCGCCAGCAGCCTATTAGGGACAGGGAACTATGGCTACACCTTC. It encodes CASSLLGTGNYGYTF.

To note about this clonotype: Germline and junction disagree at one end, which may indicate a read error. The rearrangement links TRBV3-1 to TRBJ2-3; perhaps TRBD2 as D (6 bases). Germline values: CDR1 LGHDT, CDR2 YNNKEL (reference sequence). The length of the CDR3 is 17 residues. In nucleotides, the CDR3 is TGTGCCACCAGCCAAGTCCTCCCGGGACTGGGCACAGATACGCAGTATTTT. Encoded protein: CATSQVLPGLGTDTQYF.